These T cell receptor beta chains were read from a single sample in a study of T cell responses to AZD1222 COVID-19 vaccine. The data were produced by immunoSEQ multiplex PCR, yet TCRdb's version contains in-frame clones alone and is incomplete. This table has 150,000 to 250,000 clones, under 95% appearing once. The sample consisted of peripheral blood, taken 28 days after the second AZD1222 dose. The receptor set was obtained from an adult who received the AZD1222 COVID-19 vaccine. The CDR3 runs from the conserved cysteine through the conserved F or W. The D gene is left open where the match is weak. Size is stated for part of the rows, as once, few or many counts, or as a class when the clone is expanded.

j_call d_call clone_size v_call cdr3_nt cdr3_aa
TRBJ2-3 - - TRBV2 TGTGCCAGCAGGGAGTCTGGAGGGACATACACAGATACGCAGTATTTT CASRESGGTYTDTQYF
TRBJ1-2 TRBD1 - TRBV19 TGTGCCAGTAGCACCCCCGGGACAGTTTATGGCTACACCTTC CASSTPGTVYGYTF
TRBJ1-1 - - TRBV5-1 TGCGCCAGCAGCTTACAGGGCCTGGGGAACACTGAAGCTTTCTTT CASSLQGLGNTEAFF
TRBJ1-3 - - TRBV4-1 TGCGCCAGCAGCCAAGGACCCTCTGGAAACACCATATATTTT CASSQGPSGNTIYF
TRBJ1-1 - - TRBV30 TGTGCCTGGAATATTGTGGGTAGGGGTGAAGCTTTCTTT CAWNIVGRGEAFF
TRBJ2-1 - - TRBV3-1/TRBV3-2 TGTGCCAGCAGCCAGGCGGCAGGGAGCTACAATGAGCAGTTCTTC CASSQAAGSYNEQFF
TRBJ1-5 - - TRBV7-9 TGTGCCAGCAGCTTAGGCGCAGGGAGACTGGATCAGCCCCAGCATTTT CASSLGAGRLDQPQHF
TRBJ2-5 - - TRBV7-9 TGTGCCAGCAGCTTAGGGGGGACCGAGACCCAGTACTTC CASSLGGTETQYF
TRBJ2-5 - - TRBV5-1 TGCGCCAGCTCCATAACGGCAACAGGGCGAGAGACCCAGTACTTC CASSITATGRETQYF
TRBJ1-1 TRBD1 - TRBV7-9 TGTGCCAGCGGACAGGGAGGGACTGAAGCTTTCTTT CASGQGGTEAFF
TRBJ1-1 TRBD1 - TRBV19 TGTGCCAGTAGTAGAGGGGACAGTTACACTGAAGCTTTCTTT CASSRGDSYTEAFF
TRBJ2-1 - - TRBV5-1 TGCGCCAGCAGCTTGGGGAGCTTGGTAGGCTACAATGAGCAGTTCTTC CASSLGSLVGYNEQFF
TRBJ2-1 TRBD1 - TRBV13 TGTGCCAGCAGCCGACAGGGGTCGAACAATGAGCAGTTCTTC CASSRQGSNNEQFF
TRBJ2-5 - - TRBV5-1 TGCGCCAGCAGCCTGGGCACCGGGGAGACCCAGTACTTC CASSLGTGETQYF
TRBJ2-3 - - TRBV5-5 TGTGCCAGCAGCTCGGACGGAATCTCCACAGATACGCAGTATTTT CASSSDGISTDTQYF
TRBJ1-6 TRBD1 - TRBV27 TGTGCCAGCTACCAGACAGGGGTTAATTCACCCCTCCACTTT CASYQTGVNSPLHF
TRBJ1-1 - - TRBV6-5 TGTGCCAGTTTATTGGGGCGGGACACTGAAGCTTTCTTT CASLLGRDTEAFF
TRBJ1-3 - - TRBV5-4 TGTGCCAGCAGCTTATCAGGGGATTTTGGAAACACCATATATTTT CASSLSGDFGNTIYF
TRBJ2-2 - - TRBV29-1 TGCAGCGCCCGTACGCCTTACGGGGGCACCGGGGAGCTGTTTTTT CSARTPYGGTGELFF
TRBJ1-4 - - TRBV3-1/TRBV3-2 TGTGCCAGCAGCCAAGATCGCGGGGGTTCCCAAGAAAAACTGTTTTTT CASSQDRGGSQEKLFF
TRBJ1-6 TRBD1 - TRBV28 TGTGCCAGCAGTTTTGGGCAGGGAAAAGGGGGCAATTCACCCCTCCACTTT CASSFGQGKGGNSPLHF
TRBJ2-7 - - TRBV20-1 TGCAGTGGATCAACCTACGAGCAGTACTTC CSGSTYEQYF
TRBJ1-3 - few TRBV7-2 TGTGCCAGCAGCCCGCACGACATTTCAACTGGAAACACCATATATTTT CASSPHDISTGNTIYF
TRBJ1-1 - - TRBV5-1 TGCGCCAGCAGCCTCGGGGGCGCGGGTAAGACTGAAGCTTTCTTT CASSLGGAGKTEAFF
TRBJ1-3 TRBD1 - TRBV7-9 TGTGCCAGCAGCGAGGGACAGGGAAACACCATATATTTT CASSEGQGNTIYF
TRBJ1-6 - - TRBV30 TGTGCCTGGGCAACGCAGGCCGGGAATTCACCCCTCCACTTT CAWATQAGNSPLHF
TRBJ2-5 TRBD2 once TRBV6-6 TGTGCCAGCAGTCGTGGGACTAGCGGGGGGGAGACCCAGTACTTC CASSRGTSGGETQYF
TRBJ2-2 TRBD2 - TRBV18 TGTGCCAGCTCACCACCGGCTAGCGGAAACACCGGGGAGCTGTTTTTT CASSPPASGNTGELFF
TRBJ1-1 - - TRBV18 TGTGCCAGCTCACCAAAGGGAGAAGCTTTCTTT CASSPKGEAFF